The sequence of this T cell receptor beta chain was determined in a study of blood T cell repertoires in COVID-19. CDR3 length: 13 residues. Trimming shortened V by 4 bases and J by 2 bases, and 6 bases separated the two germline ends. Germline V CDR1 and CDR2: KGHDR, SFDVKD. Original methodology: Estimates of nucleated cell counts were drawn from the amplification of reference gene primers. Sequencing used immunoSEQ multiplex PCR; TCRdb keeps in-frame clones, though not all of them. That table furnishes V, J and clone size, whereas the DNA furnished D and trimming. This table has roughly 430,000 clones, roughly 87% appearing once.

V is TRBV24-1 and J is TRBJ2-3; D unclear. Material: PBMCs or T cells enriched from blood (not recorded which). The TCR sequence derives from a middle-aged woman with acute COVID-19. CDR3 loop: CATSDYYTDTQYF. CDR3 coding DNA: TGTGCCACCAGTGACTACTACACAGATACGCAGTATTTT.